This T cell receptor (beta chain) came from a study of OX40 agonist ivuxolimab in advanced cancers. Study summary: An agonistic anti-OX40 (CD134) antibody, ivuxolimab, was used to treat the patients. Allowance was made for prior anti-PD-1, anti-PD-L1 or anti-CTLA-4 therapy, and 40% had some.

V lost 7 bases, J lost 2 bases, and 14 bases lay in between. The CDR3 extends over 14 amino acids. Per the germline V gene, CDR1 is MNHEY and CDR2 is SMNVEV (reference sequence). Using immunoSEQ multiplex PCR, the repertoire was profiled, and TCRdb retains in-frame clones only, with some absent. The sample consists of 50,000 or so clones, 79% of them appearing once. This rearrangement joins TRBV27 to TRBJ2-5; no reliable D call. The sample was CD4+ or CD8+ T cells sorted from blood, taken in a trial of the OX40 agonist ivuxolimab. The receptor comes from an adult with an advanced solid tumor such as melanoma, head and neck, liver or kidney cancer. CDR3 nucleotides: TGTGCCAGCAAATCGGAGCGCTTACAAGAGACCCAGTACTTC. Translated, it gives CASKSERLQETQYF.